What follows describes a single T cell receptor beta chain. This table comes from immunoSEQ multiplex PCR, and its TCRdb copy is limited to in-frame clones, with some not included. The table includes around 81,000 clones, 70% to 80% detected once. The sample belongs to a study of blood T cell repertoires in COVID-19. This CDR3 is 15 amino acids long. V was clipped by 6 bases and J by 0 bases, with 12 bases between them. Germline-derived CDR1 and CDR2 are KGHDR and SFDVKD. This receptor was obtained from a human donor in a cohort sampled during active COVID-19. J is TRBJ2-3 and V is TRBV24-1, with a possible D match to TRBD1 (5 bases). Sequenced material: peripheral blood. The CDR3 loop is CATSSLGESTDTQYF. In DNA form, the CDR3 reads TGTGCCACCAGTAGCCTAGGGGAAAGCACAGATACGCAGTATTTT.